These 10 T cell receptor beta chains share one sample of origin, sequenced in a study of Graves' ophthalmopathy and Graves' hyperthyroidism. TCR beta CDR3 regions were amplified from RNA transcripts. Amplification began with first-round RT-PCR using HTBI primers, then second-round multiplex PCR was performed. TCRdb recomputed calls from the multiplex PCR reads with MiXCR, one row per CDR3 protein. The data contain around 1.1 million distinct CDR3 sequences, roughly 35% of them singletons. Sequencing input: peripheral blood or thyroid tissue (not recorded which). The origin of the receptors is an adult man with Graves' hyperthyroidism.

Comments on this clonotype: Possible read error: a much larger clone is one base away. The chain joins TRBV7-8 to TRBJ2-2, with a weak D call TRBD2 (6 bases). The CDR3 is 16 amino acids. The V end lost 6 bases, the J end lost 4 bases, and 18 bases lay between the germline ends. Germline V lookup: CDR1 SGHVS, CDR2 FQNEAQ. This CDR3 reads CASSHRWEAITGELFF. CDR3 DNA sequence: TGTGCCAGCAGTCATCGGTGGGAGGCGATCACCGGGGAGCTGTTTTTT.

This clonotype has a handful of counts. V gene TRBV4-3 combines with J gene TRBJ1-4, with 8 nucleotides matching TRBD1. CDR3 size: 16 residues. The ends lost 0 bases at V and 6 bases at J; junction bases unmatched: 6. Germline V gene sequence: CDR1 LGHNA, CDR2 YSLEER. The CDR3 reads CASSQDPRQGYEKLFF. As DNA, the CDR3 is TGCGCCAGCAGCCAAGATCCGAGACAGGGGTATGAAAAACTGTTTTTT.

This clonotype came up many times. This rearrangement joins TRBV7-9 to TRBJ2-5; D may be TRBD1 (6 bases). Per the germline V gene, CDR1 is SEHNR and CDR2 is FQNEAQ (reference sequence). The length of the CDR3 is 13 residues. The germline V and J ends were trimmed by 3 bases and 5 bases, with 10 bases remaining between them. The CDR3 is CASSFWGQETQYF. CDR3 DNA: TGTGCCAGCAGCTTTTGGGGGCAGGAGACCCAGTACTTC.

J is TRBJ1-2 and V is TRBV29-1, with D unresolved. The CDR3 spans 14 residues. V lost 0 bases to trimming and J lost 3 bases, with 11 bases between them. Germline V gene data show CDR1 as SQVTM and CDR2 as ANQGSEA. The CDR3 coding sequence is TGCAGCGTTGAAGATCGGGGAGGTGACTATGGCTACACCTTC. It encodes CSVEDRGGDYGYTF. Full variable domain (rest looked up from reference TRBV29-1 and TRBJ1-2): SAVISQKPSRDICQRGTSLTIQCQVDSQVTMMFWYRQQPGQSLTLIATANQGSEATYESGFVIDKFPISRPNLTFSTLTVSNMSPEDSSIYLCSVEDRGGDYGYTFGSGTRLTVV.

This CDR3 is CSVGGSSGEQYF. CDR3 sequence (DNA): TGCAGCGTGGGCGGATCCTCTGGCGAGCAGTACTTC. The chain employs TRBV29-1 and TRBJ2-7; D remains ambiguous. The CDR3 runs to 12 residues. Trimming left V 6 bases short and J 6 bases short, with 15 bases between. Germline loops: CDR1 SQVTM, CDR2 ANQGSEA.

Many counts were recorded for this clonotype. The J gene is TRBJ1-2, the V gene TRBV19; 8 nucleotides agree with TRBD1. Per germline, CDR1 LNHDA and CDR2 SQIVND (reference sequence). The CDR3 totals 15 residues. V was clipped by 6 bases and J by 6 bases; unmatched bases: 12. CDR3 sequence (DNA): TGTGCCAGTAGAAACAGGCCAGGGGGCGCGGATGGCTACACCTTC. It translates to CASRNRPGGADGYTF. The entire variable domain, with the rest obtained from reference TRBV19 and TRBJ1-2, is as follows: DGGITQSPKYLFRKEGQNVTLSCEQNLNHDAMYWYRQDPGQGLRLIYYSQIVNDFQKGDIAEGYSVSREKKESFPLTVTSAQKNPTAFYLCASRNRPGGADGYTFGSGTRLTVV.

This clonotype was seen ten or more times. V gene TRBV7-2 combines with J gene TRBJ2-7; 10 positions match TRBD2. J was trimmed by 7 bases and V by 2 bases; bases with no gene match: 11. CDR1 SGHTA and CDR2 FQGNSA come from the germline V gene. The CDR3 sequence is 16 residues long. The DNA for the CDR3 is TGTGCCAGCAGCTTATCCCCTAGCGGGAGCAGGCGAGAGCAGTACTTC. This codes for CASSLSPSGSRREQYF.

This sequence joins TRBV4-3 and TRBJ1-4, with TRBD1 matching over 11 bases. The CDR3 consists of 17 residues. V was pared by 2 bases and J by 7 bases, with 9 bases of the junction left unmatched. CDR1 and CDR2 (germline): LGHNA, YSLEER. The CDR3 sequence: CASSQNRSGQGVEKLFF. For the CDR3, the DNA is TGCGCCAGCAGCCAAAATAGATCGGGACAGGGGGTTGAAAAACTGTTTTTT.

Worth noting for this clonotype: The junction shows a germline mismatch at one end, possibly a read error. The chain joins TRBV12-3 or TRBV12-4 to TRBJ1-5, with 9 positions matching TRBD1. This CDR3 has 14 residues. The CDR3 here is CVSSFGTGFQPQHF. CDR3 in DNA: TGTGTCAGCAGTTTTGGGACAGGGTTTCAGCCCCAGCATTTT.

This chain uses TRBV20-1 with TRBJ2-7; 10 bases match TRBD2. The CDR3 runs to 15 residues. CDR1 and CDR2 from the germline V gene are DFQATT and SNEGSKA (reference sequence). V lost 0 bases, J lost 4 bases, and 6 bases stayed unmatched. The CDR3 sequence: CSARDPSTSGYEQYF. In DNA form, the CDR3 reads TGCAGTGCTAGAGACCCCTCGACTAGCGGGTACGAGCAGTACTTC.